This is a list of T cell receptor beta chains from one sample in a study of beta chain features in type 1 diabetes. This table comes from immunoSEQ multiplex PCR, and its TCRdb copy is limited to in-frame clones, with some not included. Of over 300,000 clones listed, less than 9.5% are singletons. Sequencing used central memory CD4+ T cells from blood. These receptors came from a young woman in good health. The CDR3 runs from the conserved cysteine through the conserved F or W. D genes are given only for firm matches. Clone size, where shown, is once, few, many, or a class for clones that have expanded.

d_call j_call clone_size v_call cdr3_nt cdr3_aa
. TRBJ2-4 many TRBV19 TGTGCCAGTAGTGGAACCGGGTCCAAAAACATTCAGTACTTC CASSGTGSKNIQYF
. TRBJ1-1 . TRBV28 TGTGCCAGCAGTTTGGGTTATGGGGCGAGGGCTGAAGCTTTCTTT CASSLGYGARAEAFF
TRBD1 TRBJ1-2 few TRBV6-5 TGTGCCAGCAGAAGGGACAGGAACTATGGCTACACCTTC CASRRDRNYGYTF
. TRBJ2-3 many TRBV6-6 TGTGCCAGCACTTACCATGCCACAGATACGCAGTATTTT CASTYHATDTQYF
TRBD1 TRBJ1-4 many TRBV14 TGTGCCAGCAGCCACGGGACAGTTTCGGAAAAACTGTTTTTT CASSHGTVSEKLFF
TRBD1 TRBJ2-2 many TRBV29-1 TGCAGCGTAGGGACAGGGGTTAACACCGGGGAGCTGTTTTTT CSVGTGVNTGELFF
TRBD1 TRBJ1-1 . TRBV2 TGTGCCAGCAGCCAAGACAGGGATTCAGCTTTCTTT CASSQDRDSAFF
TRBD2 TRBJ2-5 few TRBV5-6 TGTGCCAGCAGCTTAACACGACTAGCGGGAATAGAGACCCAGTACTTC CASSLTRLAGIETQYF
TRBD1 TRBJ2-1 few TRBV28 TGTGCCAGCAGTTTTGACAGGGAGTACAATGAGCAGTTCTTC CASSFDREYNEQFF
. TRBJ2-1 . TRBV29-1 TGCAGCGTTGAGTATCAGGCAGCCTACAATGAGCAGTTCTTC CSVEYQAAYNEQFF
TRBD2 TRBJ2-1 once TRBV5-1 TGCGCCAGCAGCTCTAGGGGACTAGCCTCCTACAATGAGCAGTTCTTC CASSSRGLASYNEQFF
TRBD1 TRBJ1-4 few TRBV5-1 TGCGCCAGCAGCCCGGGACAGGGTAATGAAAAACTGTTTTTT CASSPGQGNEKLFF
TRBD2 TRBJ2-1 . TRBV4-3 TGCGCCAGCAGCCGAGCCGGGACTAGCGGTACAAATGAGCAGTTCTTC CASSRAGTSGTNEQFF
. TRBJ2-1 . TRBV11-1 TGTGCCAGCAGCTTAGGTGACCTAGTCGAGCAGTTCTTC CASSLGDLVEQFF
. TRBJ2-2 many TRBV28 TGTGCCAGCAAAAGCGGCGGAGGGTTGAACACCGGGGAGCTGTTTTTT CASKSGGGLNTGELFF
TRBD1 TRBJ1-6 . TRBV7-3 TGTGCCAGCAGCGAAGGACAGGGGACACCCCTCCACTTT CASSEGQGTPLHF
TRBD1 TRBJ1-1 medium-sized TRBV4-3 TGCGCCAGCAGCCTAACAGGGGGCACTGAAGCTTTCTTT CASSLTGGTEAFF
. TRBJ2-4 few TRBV4-2 TGTGCCAGCAGCCACGGACCGGGGCACATTCAGTACTTC CASSHGPGHIQYF
TRBD2 TRBJ2-1 few TRBV5-1 TGCGCCAGCAGTTTCACAGGACTAGCCCGCTACAATGAGCAGTTCTTC CASSFTGLARYNEQFF
. TRBJ1-1 . TRBV6-1 TGTGCCAGCAGAAAAATGGGAATGAACACTGAAGCTTTCTTT CASRKMGMNTEAFF
TRBD1 TRBJ1-5 . TRBV19 TGTGCCAGTAGTATTAGCGGGACAGGGGGATTTCAGCCCCAGCATTTT CASSISGTGGFQPQHF
. TRBJ1-2 . TRBV5-1 TGCGCCACCAGGCCCTCAGTGACAGCTTATGGCTACACCTTC CATRPSVTAYGYTF
. TRBJ1-5 few TRBV18 TGTGCCAGCTCACCAGGGCCGGGACCCAATCAGCCCCAGCATTTT CASSPGPGPNQPQHF
. TRBJ2-3 few TRBV7-3 TGTGCCAGCAGTATCTATAGTGCAGATACGCAGTATTTT CASSIYSADTQYF